These 9 T cell receptor beta chains share one sample of origin, sequenced in a study of CD4 and CD8 cells across lung adenocarcinoma regions. A single record per CDR3 protein comes from TCRdb applying MiXCR to the PCR reads. The repertoire holds under 4,000 distinct CDR3 sequences, about two thirds seen once, with 15% to 20% in the top ten. Sequenced input: CD8+ T cells from the margin of a lung tumor. These receptors were collected from a female donor with lung adenocarcinoma. The CD4 and CD8 labels of this study may be unreliable.

This chain connects TRBV6-5 to TRBJ2-5; D remains unclear. CDR3 size: 13 residues. Germline-derived CDR1 and CDR2 are MNHEY and SVGAGI. Trimming left V 0 bases short and J 1 base short, with 3 bases between. CDR3 residues: CASSYSIQETQYF. The CDR3 coding sequence is TGTGCCAGCAGTTACTCGATCCAAGAGACCCAGTACTTC.

The chain links TRBV4-1 to TRBJ2-5; TRBD2 matches at 8 bases. Gene TRBJ2-7 matches the end of the DNA better, so the J call may be wrong. This CDR3 has 14 residues. Per germline, CDR1 MGHRA and CDR2 YSYEKL. CDR3 loop: CASSQDGRAYEQYF. The DNA of the CDR3 is TGCGCCAGCAGCCAAGACGGGAGGGCCTACGAGCAGTACTTC.

Relative to its sample, this clonotype is medium-sized. This sequence joins TRBV4-1 and TRBJ1-2; D is unresolved. V lost 0 bases to trimming and J lost 1 base, with 12 bases between them. The germline V gene encodes CDR1 MGHRA and CDR2 YSYEKL. The CDR3 extends over 16 amino acids. CDR3 loop: CASSQDLGQLNYGYTF. The CDR3 coding sequence is TGCGCCAGCAGCCAAGATCTGGGCCAGCTTAACTATGGCTACACCTTC.

About this clonotype: The junction shows a germline mismatch at one end, possibly a read error. The chain employs TRBV7-7 and TRBJ2-7; D could derive from TRBD1 or TRBD2 (6 bases each). CDR1 and CDR2 from the germline V gene are SSHAT and FNYEAQ (reference sequence). The CDR3 contains 14 residues. CDR3 coding DNA: TGTGCTAGCAGCTTAGAGGGGGGAAGGGGAGAGCAGTACTTC. Protein sequence: CASSLEGGRGEQYF.

By share of the sample, this clonotype is medium-sized. The conserved final phenylalanine or tryptophan is absent from the CDR3, which likely points to a read error. The chain combines TRBV6-4 with TRBJ1-2; TRBD1 is a possible D gene (6 bases). The germline V gene encodes CDR1 MRHNA and CDR2 SNTAGT. The CDR3 has 16 residues. Trimming took off 2 bases at V and 4 bases at J, with 17 bases between the two ends. CDR3 in DNA: TGTGCCAGCAGTGACGGGAAGGACAGCGCTTTCTATGGCTACACCTTA. Translation gives CASSDGKDSAFYGYTL.

V and J are TRBV28 and TRBJ1-1, with a tentative D call TRBD1 (6 bases). The V end was cut by 1 base, the J end by 4 bases, with 13 bases between. In germline, CDR1 is MDHEN, CDR2 SYDVKM. There are 15 residues in the CDR3. For the CDR3, the DNA is TGTGCCAGCAGTTTATACGACATAGGGGGCACTGAAGCTTTCTTT. Translating it yields CASSLYDIGGTEAFF.

This clonotype was seen once. The chain has TRBV7-3 and TRBJ2-1; TRBD2 matches at 9 bases. The CDR3 has 17 amino acids. Per the germline V gene, CDR1 is SGHTA and CDR2 is FQGTGA. V trimming: 2 bases; J trimming: 2 bases; junction bases outside the gene matches: 7. The CDR3 is CASSLQAGGPPYNEQFF. The CDR3, as DNA: TGTGCCAGCAGCTTACAAGCGGGGGGCCCCCCCTACAATGAGCAGTTCTTC.

This clonotype was counted between two and nine times. The V and J genes are TRBV27 and TRBJ2-7; D possibly matches TRBD1 or TRBD2 (5 bases each). V lost 2 bases, J lost 0 bases, and 11 bases lay in between. This CDR3 region has 15 residues. The germline gives CDR1 MNHEY, CDR2 SMNVEV (reference sequence). CDR3 nucleotides: TGTGCCAGCAGTTTAATGGCAGGGAGCTCCTACGAGCAGTACTTC. Translating gives CASSLMAGSSYEQYF.

This clonotype has a handful of counts. The genes are TRBV6-5 and TRBJ2-5; D gene uncertain. This CDR3 is 15 amino acids long. Deletions cut 2 bases from V and 1 base from J, with 11 bases between. Germline V gene data show CDR1 as MNHEY and CDR2 as SVGAGI. The CDR3 region has the DNA TGTGCCAGCAGTTACGTCGCGCGTCCCCAAGAGACCCAGTACTTC. It is translated as CASSYVARPQETQYF.